This is a list of T cell receptor beta chains from one sample in a study of radiation and T cells in renal cell carcinoma. The table came from immunoSEQ multiplex PCR; TCRdb's copy has only in-frame clones and leaves some out. The sample consists of 20,000 to 25,000 clones, more than 75% of them appearing once. The sample here was blood, taken from a patient whose treatment included radiotherapy and nephrectomy. These receptors were obtained from a man aged 60-69 years with renal cell carcinoma. The CDR3 runs from the conserved cysteine through the conserved F or W. A D gene is named only where the DNA matches it firmly. Clone size is stated in some rows and not others, as once, few, many or a class when expanded.

cdr3_aa | cdr3_nt | d_call | j_call | v_call | clone_size
CASSQLSSGRRTGELFF | TGTGCCAGCAGCCAACTTTCTAGCGGGAGAAGGACCGGGGAGCTGTTTTTT | TRBD2 | TRBJ2-2 | TRBV4-2 | NA
CASSPSGTGHYNEQFF | TGCGCCAGCAGCCCCTCCGGGACAGGCCACTACAATGAGCAGTTCTTC | TRBD1 | TRBJ2-1 | TRBV5-1 | NA
CASSHRQGLGQETQYF | TGCGCCAGCAGCCATCGACAGGGTTTGGGCCAAGAGACCCAGTACTTC | TRBD1 | TRBJ2-5 | TRBV4-3 | NA
CASSHNSNQPQHF | TGTGCCAGCAGCCACAATAGCAATCAGCCCCAGCATTTT | NA | TRBJ1-5 | TRBV11-2 | NA
CASSSDRVEFF | TGTGCCAGCAGTTCGGACAGGGTTGAGTTCTTC | TRBD1 | TRBJ2-1 | TRBV6-6 | NA
CATSRDPLETYEQYF | TGTGCCACCAGCAGAGATCCCCTGGAAACCTACGAGCAGTACTTC | NA | TRBJ2-7 | TRBV15 | NA
CASSLEAEYEQYF | TGTGCCAGCAGCTTAGAGGCGGAGTACGAGCAGTACTTC | NA | TRBJ2-7 | TRBV7-2 | few
CASSLLDIYLVGEQYF | TGTGCCAGCAGCTTGCTCGACATATATCTTGTCGGCGAGCAGTACTTC | NA | TRBJ2-7 | TRBV5-6 | NA
CASRPSGYNEQFF | TGTGCCAGTAGGCCTAGCGGTTACAATGAGCAGTTCTTC | TRBD2 | TRBJ2-1 | TRBV19 | NA
CASSSKGTGTDTQYF | TGTGCCAGCAGTTCCAAGGGGACGGGCACAGATACGCAGTATTTT | NA | TRBJ2-3 | TRBV6-5 | NA
CASSLMSRDTEAFF | TGCGCCAGCAGCCTCATGTCCCGGGACACTGAAGCTTTCTTT | NA | TRBJ1-1 | TRBV4-3 | NA
CASSFDKGEQFF | TGTGCCAGCAGCTTCGACAAAGGGGAGCAGTTCTTC | NA | TRBJ2-1 | TRBV7-9 | once
CASSLRREVSYEQYF | TGTGCCAGCAGCTTAAGGCGGGAGGTCTCCTACGAGCAGTACTTC | TRBD2 | TRBJ2-7 | TRBV7-2 | NA
CASRDTYNSPLHF | TGTGCCAGCCGGGACACCTATAATTCACCCCTCCACTTT | NA | TRBJ1-6 | TRBV19 | NA
CASRVTGELFF | TGTGCCAGCAGAGTCACCGGGGAGCTGTTTTTT | NA | TRBJ2-2 | TRBV2 | NA
CASSLAWGVGEQFF | TGTGCCAGCAGCTTAGCATGGGGGGTCGGTGAGCAGTTCTTC | NA | TRBJ2-1 | TRBV7-9 | NA
CASSFSRVSTDTQYF | TGTGCCAGCAGCTTTAGTAGGGTTAGCACAGATACGCAGTATTTT | NA | TRBJ2-3 | TRBV5-8 | NA